Shown below are 32 T cell receptor beta chains from a single sample sequenced in a study of T cells after posttransplantation cyclophosphamide. Repertoires were generated with immunoSEQ multiplex PCR, while TCRdb's copy carries only in-frame clones and drops some. This sample has around 34,000 clones, each found more than once. Sequenced: PBMCs. The receptors were gathered from a woman between 45 and 65 years old in good health and a related stem cell transplant donor.

This clone came up many times. The V call is TRBV7-2, the J call TRBJ2-7; no firm D call. Germline loops: CDR1 SGHTA, CDR2 FQGNSA. V was trimmed by 4 bases and J by 0 bases, leaving 10 bases between them. The CDR3 is 14 residues long. The CDR3 sequence: CASSSRKSSYEQYF. CDR3 coding DNA: TGTGCCAGCAGCTCTAGGAAGAGCTCCTACGAGCAGTACTTC.

In this sample, this clone turned up many times. The chain couples TRBV27 to TRBJ2-7; maybe TRBD1 (6 bases). Deletions cut 5 bases from V and 1 base from J, with 12 bases between. The CDR3 runs 14 residues. The germline gives CDR1 MNHEY, CDR2 SMNVEV (reference sequence). This chain's CDR3 is CASSPTGQSYEQYF. The CDR3 DNA reads as TGTGCCAGCAGTCCTACGGGACAATCCTACGAGCAGTACTTC.

Many counts were recorded for this clone. J is TRBJ2-1 and V is TRBV5-6; D might be TRBD1 (5 bases). Germline lookup yields CDR1 SGHDT and CDR2 YYEEEE. The CDR3 spans 15 residues. V lost 3 bases and J lost 0, with 10 bases in between. The CDR3 nucleotides are TGTGCCAGCAGCTGGACATACAGCTCCTACAATGAGCAGTTCTTC. Translated: CASSWTYSSYNEQFF.

This clone was picked up many times. This chain links TRBV5-1 with TRBJ2-2; 8 bases are shared with TRBD1. The V and J ends lost 3 bases and 7 bases, in that order; junction bases with no gene match: 5. The germline V gene has CDR1 SGHRS and CDR2 YFSETQ. The CDR3 runs 14 residues. CDR3 residues: CASSSQGAGGELFF. DNA for the CDR3: TGCGCCAGCAGCTCCCAGGGGGCAGGCGGGGAGCTGTTTTTT.

This clone was seen ten or more times. The gene calls are TRBV10-1 and TRBJ2-7; 7 bases line up with TRBD2. CDR1 WNHNN and CDR2 SYGVQD come from the germline V gene (reference sequence). This CDR3 is 14 amino acids long. Trimming cost V 3 bases and J 0 bases; bases outside gene matches: 2. CDR3 in DNA: TGCGCCAGCAGTGACCGGGACTACTCCTACGAGCAGTACTTC. Its protein is CASSDRDYSYEQYF.

This chain uses TRBV12-3 or TRBV12-4 with TRBJ2-5; possibly TRBD1 for D (6 bases). CDR3 length equals 16 residues. V gave up 4 bases and J gave up 4 bases, with 19 bases separating them. The CDR3 reads CASSSTMDSRGETQYF. The DNA of the CDR3 is TGTGCCAGCAGTTCCACCATGGACAGTAGGGGAGAGACCCAGTACTTC.

This clone was detected ten times or more. V is TRBV27 and J is TRBJ2-1; maybe TRBD2 (5 bases). The CDR3 contains 17 residues. Trimming left V 6 bases short and J 7 bases short, with 25 bases between. In germline, CDR1 is MNHEY, CDR2 SMNVEV (reference sequence). Written as DNA, the CDR3 is TGTGCCAGCAGCCATGACTACCCCCTCATGAAGAGGAATGAGCAGTTCTTC. This translates into CASSHDYPLMKRNEQFF.

This clone was found many times. V gene TRBV7-2 combines with J gene TRBJ1-2, with a possible D match to TRBD1 (6 bases). The germline V and J ends were trimmed by 3 bases and 5 bases, with 10 bases remaining between them. CDR3 length: 13 residues. Germline V gene sequence: CDR1 SGHTA, CDR2 FQGNSA. CDR3 sequence reads: CASSFTGNYGYTF. Written as DNA, the CDR3 is TGTGCCAGCAGCTTTACAGGGAATTATGGCTACACCTTC. Full variable domain (rest looked up from reference TRBV7-2 and TRBJ1-2): GAGVSQSPSNKVTEKGKDVELRCDPISGHTALYWYRQSLGQGLEFLIYFQGNSAPDKSGLPSDRFSAERTGGSVSTLTIQRTQQEDSAVYLCASSFTGNYGYTFGSGTRLTVV.

This clone has a count of ten or more. The rearrangement joins TRBV5-4 to TRBJ1-1; D is perhaps TRBD1 (5 bases). V dropped 3 bases and J dropped 0 bases, with 12 bases sitting between them. From germline, CDR1 is SGHNT and CDR2 YYREEE (reference sequence). The CDR3 has 15 residues. The CDR3 coding sequence is TGTGCCAGCAGCTCCCCGACAGAAATGAACACTGAAGCTTTCTTT. Translation gives CASSSPTEMNTEAFF.

This clone was detected many times. This sequence joins TRBV6-1 and TRBJ1-4; no clear D. Germline CDR1 is MNHNS and CDR2 is SASEGT. V was clipped by 6 bases and J by 6 bases, with 14 bases between them. The CDR3 is 14 residues long. CDR3 region: CASSPPGGDEKLFF. The CDR3 DNA reads as TGTGCCAGCAGCCCGCCCGGCGGGGATGAAAAACTGTTTTTT.

In its sample, this clone was seen many times. V gene TRBV9 combines with J gene TRBJ1-4, with 8 bases fitting TRBD1. The V gene end was trimmed by 0 bases and the J gene end by 7 bases; junction bases not matched to a gene: 5. CDR1 and CDR2 (germline): SGDLS, YYNGEE. This CDR3 region has 15 residues. This CDR3 is CASSVGAGGSEKLFF. The DNA of the CDR3 is TGTGCCAGCAGCGTAGGGGCAGGGGGCTCTGAAAAACTGTTTTTT.

This clone was observed at least ten times. The rearrangement uses TRBV2 and TRBJ2-1; 12 nucleotides align to TRBD1. The CDR3 covers 15 residues. Germline CDR1 is SNHLY and CDR2 is FYNNEI. After removal of 6 bases from V and 5 bases from J, the junction contained 5 bases not matched to a gene. The CDR3 coding sequence is TGTGCCAGCAGGGGCGGGACAGGGGGCCACAATGAGCAGTTCTTC. It codes for CASRGGTGGHNEQFF.

This clone was counted at least ten times. This chain joins TRBV6-2 or TRBV6-3 and TRBJ1-1; D is unclear. Trimming cost V 7 bases and J 1 base, with 13 bases left between them. CDR1 MNHEY and CDR2 SVGEGT come from the germline V gene. CDR3 length: 14 amino acids. The CDR3 coding sequence is TGTGCCAGCACCGAACAACGGGGGAACACTGAAGCTTTCTTT. It yields the protein CASTEQRGNTEAFF.

There are many counts of this clone. This chain uses TRBV28 with TRBJ1-1; 7 bases match TRBD1. V was pared by 3 bases and J by 0 bases, with 4 bases of the junction left unmatched. The CDR3 extends over 15 amino acids. Germline values: CDR1 MDHEN, CDR2 SYDVKM. The CDR3 here is CASSFWDSLNTEAFF. CDR3 nucleotide sequence: TGTGCCAGCAGTTTTTGGGACAGTTTGAACACTGAAGCTTTCTTT.

This clone was found many times. The chain carries TRBV5-4 and TRBJ1-3; D gene ambiguous. Looked up from germline, CDR1 is SGHNT and CDR2 is YYREEE (reference sequence). This CDR3 has 13 amino acids. V was trimmed by 0 bases and J by 2 bases, leaving 3 bases between them. This chain's CDR3 is CASSLEPGNTIYF. CDR3 nucleotide sequence: TGTGCCAGCAGCTTGGAGCCTGGAAACACCATATATTTT.

There are many counts of this clone. This sequence joins TRBV11-2 and TRBJ1-2, with D unresolved. Trimming cost V 3 bases and J 4 bases, with 9 bases left between them. The CDR3 sequence is 13 residues long. Per the germline V gene, CDR1 is SGHAT and CDR2 is FQNNGV. CDR3 nucleotide sequence: TGTGCCAGCAGCTTTGAGGCTGCCTATGGCTACACCTTC. Translated: CASSFEAAYGYTF.

This clone occurred many times. The chain has TRBV29-1 and TRBJ1-1; a weak D match, TRBD1 (5 bases). Trimming removed 3 bases at V and 10 bases at J, with 9 bases between. The CDR3 covers 10 residues. Germline CDR1 reads SQVTM; CDR2 reads ANQGSEA. The CDR3 reads CSVEWGGAFF. In DNA, the CDR3 is TGCAGCGTTGAGTGGGGGGGAGCTTTCTTT.

This clone was found many times. The germline gene is not matched at one end of the junction; a read error may be the cause. The genes are TRBV6-5 and TRBJ1-1; a possible D gene is TRBD1 (5 bases). The CDR3 runs 15 residues. Germline values: CDR1 MNHEY, CDR2 SVGAGI. The chain's CDR3 is CASRESSGGNPEAFF. The CDR3 nucleotides are TGTGCCAGCAGGGAATCCTCGGGGGGGAACCCTGAAGCTTTCTTT.

This chain joins TRBV4-3 and TRBJ2-7, with 9 bases identical to TRBD1. Germline V gene lookup returns CDR1 LGHNA and CDR2 YSLEER. Losses at the gene ends were 4 bases for V and 0 bases for J; bases not matched to a gene: 4. The CDR3 spans 15 residues. The CDR3 DNA sequence: TGCGCCAGCAGCCTAGGACAGGGGAGCTCCTACGAGCAGTACTTC. As protein: CASSLGQGSSYEQYF.

This clone appeared many times. The chain employs TRBV6-4 and TRBJ2-1; 9 bases fit TRBD2. Germline V gives CDR1 MRHNA, CDR2 SNTAGT. V gave up 6 bases and J gave up 9 bases; unmatched junction bases: 3. The CDR3 is made up of 12 amino acids. DNA of the CDR3: TGTGCCAGCAGCGGCGGGGGGGGTGAGCAGTTCTTC. Residues: CASSGGGGEQFF.

This clone was observed many times. The V gene is TRBV2, the J gene TRBJ2-1, with a tentative D call TRBD2 (5 bases). Trimming removed 3 bases at V and 6 bases at J, with 12 bases between. Per the germline V gene, CDR1 is SNHLY and CDR2 is FYNNEI. This CDR3 region has 14 residues. Here the CDR3 DNA reads TGTGCCAGCAGTGATTTGGACGGGGTCAATGAGCAGTTCTTC. Protein sequence: CASSDLDGVNEQFF.

CDR3 DNA sequence: TGTGCCACCAGTGACCGGGGACAGGGGAGCACAGATACGCAGTATTTT. This sequence encodes CATSDRGQGSTDTQYF. This chain connects TRBV24-1 to TRBJ2-3, with TRBD1 identical over 10 bases. The V gene's germline CDR1 is KGHDR and CDR2 SFDVKD. This CDR3 is built from 16 residues. J gave up 0 bases and V 4 bases, and 3 bases lay outside the gene matches.

This clone showed up many times. The J gene is TRBJ2-1, the V gene TRBV5-8, with a possible D match to TRBD1 (6 bases). CDR3 length: 17 amino acids. The V and J ends lost 0 bases and 0 bases respectively, with 13 bases between them. Germline values: CDR1 SGHTS, CDR2 YDEGEE. CDR3 amino acids: CASSLETTGSSYNEQFF. In DNA form, the CDR3 reads TGTGCCAGCAGCTTGGAGACAACAGGGTCCTCCTACAATGAGCAGTTCTTC.

This clone was counted ten times or more. The CDR3 DNA sequence: TGTGCCAGCAGTGGAGGACAGGGGTGGCACTACGAGCAGTACTTC. Translation: CASSGGQGWHYEQYF. The V gene is TRBV2, the J gene TRBJ2-7; 9 bases align to TRBD1. V shed 4 bases, J shed 3 bases, and the junction held 7 bases outside the gene matches. The length of the CDR3 is 15 residues. CDR1 is SNHLY and CDR2 is FYNNEI in the germline V gene.

This clone has at least ten counts. The gene calls are TRBV4-1 and TRBJ1-1, with 7 bases aligning to TRBD1. This CDR3 is built from 17 residues. The V gene's germline CDR1 is MGHRA and CDR2 YSYEKL. Trimming at V came to 0 bases and at J to 0 bases, leaving 7 bases not matched to a gene. CDR3 region: CASSQDWAGTVNTEAFF. DNA of the CDR3: TGCGCCAGCAGCCAAGATTGGGCCGGGACAGTGAACACTGAAGCTTTCTTT.

This clone was seen a few times. V gene TRBV7-3 combines with J gene TRBJ2-1; D may correspond to TRBD1 or TRBD2 (6 bases each). Germline assignment: CDR1 SGHTA and CDR2 FQGTGA. V lost 5 bases and J lost 4, with 12 bases in between. CDR3 length: 14 amino acids. CDR3 bases: TGTGCCAGCAGCCACGGAGGGGGTTACAATGAGCAGTTCTTC. It translates to CASSHGGGYNEQFF.

This clone was detected many times. CDR3 sequence: CASSPAGRGYGNTIYF. CDR3 bases: TGTGCCAGCAGCCCCGCCGGCAGGGGTTATGGAAACACCATATATTTT. The V call is TRBV7-9, the J call TRBJ1-3; tentatively, D is TRBD1 (6 bases). V was pared by 5 bases and J by 3 bases, with 17 bases between. The CDR3 is 16 residues long. Germline values: CDR1 SEHNR, CDR2 FQNEAQ (reference sequence). Full variable domain (missing parts from reference TRBV7-9 and TRBJ1-3): DTGVSQNPRHKITKRGQNVTFRCDPISEHNRLYWYRQTLGQGPEFLTYFQNEAQLEKSRLLSDRFSAERPKGSFSTLEIQRTEQGDSAMYLCASSPAGRGYGNTIYFGEGSWLTVV.

This clone was detected many times. The V and J genes are TRBV10-2 and TRBJ2-7; the D gene is possibly TRBD1 (6 bases). The CDR3 has 10 amino acids. Germline V lookup: CDR1 WSHSY, CDR2 SAAADI. The CDR3 here is CAVPGDEQYF. The CDR3 DNA reads as TGCGCGGTCCCAGGGGACGAGCAGTACTTC.

This clone came up many times. V usage is TRBV11-3 and J usage is TRBJ2-1, with TRBD1 matching over 8 bases. The CDR3 totals 15 residues. The germline CDR1 and CDR2 sequences are SGHNT and YENEEA. V lost 5 bases, J lost 11 bases, and 14 bases stayed unmatched. The CDR3 bases are TGTGCCAGCAGCCAACGGGACAGGTTGGGGACGCAGCAGTTCTTC. Translating gives CASSQRDRLGTQQFF.

V is TRBV6-6 and J is TRBJ2-2, with 8 nucleotides matching TRBD2. V lost 8 bases, J lost 7 bases, and 15 bases stayed unmatched. Germline assignment: CDR1 MNHNY and CDR2 SVGAGI (reference sequence). The CDR3 is made up of 16 amino acids. CDR3 DNA: TGTGCCAGCCGACTAGGCGGGAGGCCCTTAGGCGGGGAGCTGTTTTTT. This encodes CASRLGGRPLGGELFF.

The table lists this clone with many counts. The chain couples TRBV30 to TRBJ1-4; tentative D call: TRBD1 (5 bases). This CDR3 region has 15 residues. Trimming cost V 3 bases and J 4 bases, with 15 bases left between them. Germline V gene sequence: CDR1 GTSNPN, CDR2 SVGIG (reference sequence). The CDR3 sequence is CAWRGPAGINEKLFF. The CDR3 DNA reads TGTGCCTGGAGGGGTCCAGCAGGGATTAATGAAAAACTGTTTTTT.

In its sample, this clone was seen many times. The chain employs TRBV5-1 and TRBJ2-7, with TRBD1 identical over 9 bases. V shed 4 bases and J 3 bases; nucleotides not matched to a gene: 8. The CDR3 is 15 residues long. Germline CDR1 SGHRS, CDR2 YFSETQ. CDR3 amino acids: CASSLTGQGRYEQYF. Here the CDR3 DNA reads TGCGCCAGCAGCCTGACGGGACAGGGACGCTACGAGCAGTACTTC.